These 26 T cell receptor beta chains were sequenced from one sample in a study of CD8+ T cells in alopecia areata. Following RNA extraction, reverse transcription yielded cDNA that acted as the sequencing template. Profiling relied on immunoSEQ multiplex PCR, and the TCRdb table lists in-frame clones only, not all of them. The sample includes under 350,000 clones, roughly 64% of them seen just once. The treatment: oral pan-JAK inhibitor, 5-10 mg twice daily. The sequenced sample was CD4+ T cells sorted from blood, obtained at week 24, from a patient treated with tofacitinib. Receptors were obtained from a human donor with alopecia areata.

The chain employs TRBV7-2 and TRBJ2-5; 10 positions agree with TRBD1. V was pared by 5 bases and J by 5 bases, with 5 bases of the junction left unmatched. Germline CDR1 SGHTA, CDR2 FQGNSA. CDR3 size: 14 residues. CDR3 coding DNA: TGTGCCAGCAGCCCGGGACAGGGGAGGGAGACCCAGTACTTC. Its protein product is CASSPGQGRETQYF.

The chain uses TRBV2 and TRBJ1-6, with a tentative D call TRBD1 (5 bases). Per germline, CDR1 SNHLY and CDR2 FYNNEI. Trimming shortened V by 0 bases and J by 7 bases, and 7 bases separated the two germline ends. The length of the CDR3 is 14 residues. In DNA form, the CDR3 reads TGTGCCAGCAGTGAAGCTTGGGGCAATTCACCCCTCCACTTT. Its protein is CASSEAWGNSPLHF.

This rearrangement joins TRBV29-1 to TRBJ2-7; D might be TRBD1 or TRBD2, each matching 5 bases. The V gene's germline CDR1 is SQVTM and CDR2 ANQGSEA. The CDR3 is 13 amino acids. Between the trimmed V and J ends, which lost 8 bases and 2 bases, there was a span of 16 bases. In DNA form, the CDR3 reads TGCAGCATAGCGAGGGGCATAACCTACGAGCAGTACTTC. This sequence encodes CSIARGITYEQYF.

CDR3 DNA sequence: TGTGCCAGCAGCTTCGAAAGAGGAGGTGGCTACACCTTC. It translates to CASSFERGGGYTF. The chain is built from TRBV5-4 and TRBJ1-2; D not resolved. CDR1 is SGHNT and CDR2 is YYREEE in the germline V gene (reference sequence). Trimming took 2 bases from V and 7 from J, leaving 12 bases between them. CDR3 size: 13 residues.

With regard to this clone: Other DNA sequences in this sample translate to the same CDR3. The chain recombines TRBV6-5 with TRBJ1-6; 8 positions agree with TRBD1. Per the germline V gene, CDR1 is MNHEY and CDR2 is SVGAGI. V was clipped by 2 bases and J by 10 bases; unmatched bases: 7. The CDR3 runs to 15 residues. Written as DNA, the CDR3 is TGTGCCAGCAGTTACGGTGACAGGGGCGGATCACCCCTCCACTTT. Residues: CASSYGDRGGSPLHF.

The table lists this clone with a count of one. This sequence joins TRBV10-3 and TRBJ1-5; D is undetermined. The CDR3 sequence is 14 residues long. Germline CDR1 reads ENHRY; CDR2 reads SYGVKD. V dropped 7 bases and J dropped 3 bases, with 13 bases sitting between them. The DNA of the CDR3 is TGTGCCATCAACCCGACCGCTTCCAATCAGCCCCAGCATTTT. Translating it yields CAINPTASNQPQHF.

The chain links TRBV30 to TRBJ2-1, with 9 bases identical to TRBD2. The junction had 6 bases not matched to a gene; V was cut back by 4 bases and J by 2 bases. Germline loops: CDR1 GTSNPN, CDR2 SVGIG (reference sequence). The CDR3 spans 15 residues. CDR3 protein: CAWILGGGAYNEQFF. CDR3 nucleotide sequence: TGTGCCTGGATTTTAGGCGGGGGGGCCTACAATGAGCAGTTCTTC. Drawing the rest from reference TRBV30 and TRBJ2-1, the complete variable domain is SQTIHQWPATLVQPVGSPLSLECTVEGTSNPNLYWYRQAAGRGLQLLFYSVGIGQISSEVPQNLSASRPQDRQFILSSKKLLLSDSGFYLCAWILGGGAYNEQFFGPGTRLTVL.

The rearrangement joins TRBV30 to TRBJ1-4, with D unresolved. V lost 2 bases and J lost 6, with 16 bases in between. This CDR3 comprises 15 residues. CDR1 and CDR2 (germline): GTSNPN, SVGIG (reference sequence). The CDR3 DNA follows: TGTGCCTGGAGTTCTTTTCGGGGAGGTGATGAAAAACTGTTTTTT. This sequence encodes CAWSSFRGGDEKLFF.

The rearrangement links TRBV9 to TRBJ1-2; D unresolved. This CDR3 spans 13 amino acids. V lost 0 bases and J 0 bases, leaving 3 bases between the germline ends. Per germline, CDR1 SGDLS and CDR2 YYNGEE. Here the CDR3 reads CASSVDPNYGYTF. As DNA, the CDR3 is TGTGCCAGCAGCGTAGACCCTAACTATGGCTACACCTTC.

CDR3 residues: CASSPRDNMNTEAFF. The CDR3 DNA is TGCGCCAGCAGCCCTAGGGACAACATGAACACTGAAGCTTTCTTT. The chain uses TRBV5-1 and TRBJ1-1, with a possible D match to TRBD1 (6 bases). The CDR3 runs to 15 residues. V lost 4 bases and J 0 bases, leaving 13 bases between the germline ends. Germline CDR1 is SGHRS and CDR2 is YFSETQ. The entire variable domain, with the rest obtained from reference TRBV5-1 and TRBJ1-1, is as follows: KAGVTQTPRYLIKTRGQQVTLSCSPISGHRSVSWYQQTPGQGLQFLFEYFSETQRNKGNFPGRFSGRQFSNSRSEMNVSTLELGDSALYLCASSPRDNMNTEAFFGQGTRLTVV.

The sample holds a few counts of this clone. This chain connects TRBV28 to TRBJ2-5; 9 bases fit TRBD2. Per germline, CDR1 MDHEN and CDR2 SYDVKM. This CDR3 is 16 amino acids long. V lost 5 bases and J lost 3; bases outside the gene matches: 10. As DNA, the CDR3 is TGTGCCAGCAGTCCAAATTCAGCGGGGGGAAAAGAGACCCAGTACTTC. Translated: CASSPNSAGGKETQYF. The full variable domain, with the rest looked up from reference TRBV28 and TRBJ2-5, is DVKVTQSSRYLVKRTGEKVFLECVQDMDHENMFWYRQDPGLGLRLIYFSYDVKMKEKGDIPEGYSVSREKKERFSLILESASTNQTSMYLCASSPNSAGGKETQYFGPGTRLLVL.

The CDR3 sequence is CASSLAGTPYNEQFF. CDR3 nucleotide sequence: TGTGCCAGCAGCTTAGCGGGGACCCCATACAATGAGCAGTTCTTC. The rearrangement joins TRBV7-2 to TRBJ2-1, with D possibly being TRBD1 or TRBD2 (5 bases each). V lost 0 bases, J lost 4 bases, and 10 bases lay in between. Germline V gene sequence: CDR1 SGHTA, CDR2 FQGNSA. This CDR3 region has 15 residues.

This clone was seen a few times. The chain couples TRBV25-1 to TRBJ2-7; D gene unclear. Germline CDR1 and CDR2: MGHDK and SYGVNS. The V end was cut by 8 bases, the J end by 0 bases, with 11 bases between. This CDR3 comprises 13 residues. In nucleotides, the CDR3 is TGTGCCAGCGAGTCGGTTAGCTCCTACGAGCAGTACTTC. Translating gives CASESVSSYEQYF.

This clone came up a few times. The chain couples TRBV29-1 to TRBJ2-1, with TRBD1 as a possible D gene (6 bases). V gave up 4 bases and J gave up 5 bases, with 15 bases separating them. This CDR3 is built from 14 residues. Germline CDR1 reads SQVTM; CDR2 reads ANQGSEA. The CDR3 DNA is TGCAGCGTTGGAAGGACAGTGGTTGACAATGAGCAGTTCTTC. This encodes CSVGRTVVDNEQFF.

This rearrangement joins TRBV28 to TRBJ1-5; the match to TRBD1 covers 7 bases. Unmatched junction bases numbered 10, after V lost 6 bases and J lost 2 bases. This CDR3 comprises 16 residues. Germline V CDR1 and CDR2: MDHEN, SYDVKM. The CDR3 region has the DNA TGTGCCAGCAGGAAAACAGGGGCATCGGGCAATCAGCCCCAGCATTTT. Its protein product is CASRKTGASGNQPQHF.

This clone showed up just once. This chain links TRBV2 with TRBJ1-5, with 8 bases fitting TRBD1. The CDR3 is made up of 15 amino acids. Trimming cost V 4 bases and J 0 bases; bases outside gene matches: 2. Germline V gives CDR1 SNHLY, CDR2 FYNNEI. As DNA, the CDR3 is TGTGCCAGCAGTGTACAGGGGGTTAGCAATCAGCCCCAGCATTTT. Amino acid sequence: CASSVQGVSNQPQHF.

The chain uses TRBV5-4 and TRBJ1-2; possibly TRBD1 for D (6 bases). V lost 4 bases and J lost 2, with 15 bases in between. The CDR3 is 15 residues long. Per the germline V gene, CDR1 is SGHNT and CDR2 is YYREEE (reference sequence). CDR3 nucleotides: TGTGCCAGCAGCCCCACCCCGGGACAAAACTATGGCTACACCTTC. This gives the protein CASSPTPGQNYGYTF.

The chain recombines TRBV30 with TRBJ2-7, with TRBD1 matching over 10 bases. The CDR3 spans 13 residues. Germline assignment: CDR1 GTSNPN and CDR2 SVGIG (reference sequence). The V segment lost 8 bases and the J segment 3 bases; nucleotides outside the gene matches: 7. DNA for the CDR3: TGTGCCGGCCGGGACAGGGGAGGCTACGAGCAGTACTTC. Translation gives CAGRDRGGYEQYF.

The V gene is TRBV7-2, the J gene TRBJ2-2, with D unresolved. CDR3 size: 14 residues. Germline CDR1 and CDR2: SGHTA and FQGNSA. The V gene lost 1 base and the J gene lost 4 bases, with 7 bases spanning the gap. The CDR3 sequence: CASSLVVPTGELFF. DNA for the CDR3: TGTGCCAGCAGCTTAGTGGTCCCCACCGGGGAGCTGTTTTTT.

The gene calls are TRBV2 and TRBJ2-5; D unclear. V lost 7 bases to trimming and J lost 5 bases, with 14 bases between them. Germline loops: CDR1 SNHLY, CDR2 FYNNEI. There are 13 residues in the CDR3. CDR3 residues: CASTRDASETQYF. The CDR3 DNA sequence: TGTGCCAGCACGCGCGACGCGTCGGAGACCCAGTACTTC.

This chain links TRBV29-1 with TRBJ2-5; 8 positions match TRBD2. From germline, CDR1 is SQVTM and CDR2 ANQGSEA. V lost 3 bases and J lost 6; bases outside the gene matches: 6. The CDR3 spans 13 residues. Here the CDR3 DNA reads TGCAGCGTTGATGGGCGGGGGGTCCAGACCCAGTACTTC. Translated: CSVDGRGVQTQYF.

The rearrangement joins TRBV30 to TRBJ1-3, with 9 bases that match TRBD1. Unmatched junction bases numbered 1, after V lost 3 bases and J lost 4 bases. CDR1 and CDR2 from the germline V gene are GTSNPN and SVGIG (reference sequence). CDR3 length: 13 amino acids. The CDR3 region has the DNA TGTGCCTGGAGGGACAGGGGAGGAAACACCATATATTTT. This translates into CAWRDRGGNTIYF.

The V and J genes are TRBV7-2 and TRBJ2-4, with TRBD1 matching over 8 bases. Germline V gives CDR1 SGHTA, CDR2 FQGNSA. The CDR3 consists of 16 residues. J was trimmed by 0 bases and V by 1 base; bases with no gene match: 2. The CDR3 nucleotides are TGTGCCAGCAGCTTAGTCGGGACAGGAGCCAAAAACATTCAGTACTTC. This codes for CASSLVGTGAKNIQYF.

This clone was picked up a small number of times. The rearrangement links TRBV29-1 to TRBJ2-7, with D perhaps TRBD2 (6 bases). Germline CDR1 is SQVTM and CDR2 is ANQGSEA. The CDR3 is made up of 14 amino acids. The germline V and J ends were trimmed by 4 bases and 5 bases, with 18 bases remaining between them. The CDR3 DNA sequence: TGCAGCGTTGTCCGCAGACTAGTTCCGGACGAGCAGTACTTC. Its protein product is CSVVRRLVPDEQYF.

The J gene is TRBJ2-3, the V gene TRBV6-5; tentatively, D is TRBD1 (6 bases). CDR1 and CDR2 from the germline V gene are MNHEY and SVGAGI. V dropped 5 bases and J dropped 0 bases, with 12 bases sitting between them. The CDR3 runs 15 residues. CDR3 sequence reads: CASSGQIPSTDTQYF. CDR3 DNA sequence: TGTGCCAGCAGTGGACAGATCCCTAGCACAGATACGCAGTATTTT.

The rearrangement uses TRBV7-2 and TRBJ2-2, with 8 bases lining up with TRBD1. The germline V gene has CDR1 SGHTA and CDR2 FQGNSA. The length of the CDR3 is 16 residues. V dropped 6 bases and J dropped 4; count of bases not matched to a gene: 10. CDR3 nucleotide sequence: TGTGCCAGCAGGCCCCAGGGGGCGCGGGGCACCGGGGAGCTGTTTTTT. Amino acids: CASRPQGARGTGELFF.